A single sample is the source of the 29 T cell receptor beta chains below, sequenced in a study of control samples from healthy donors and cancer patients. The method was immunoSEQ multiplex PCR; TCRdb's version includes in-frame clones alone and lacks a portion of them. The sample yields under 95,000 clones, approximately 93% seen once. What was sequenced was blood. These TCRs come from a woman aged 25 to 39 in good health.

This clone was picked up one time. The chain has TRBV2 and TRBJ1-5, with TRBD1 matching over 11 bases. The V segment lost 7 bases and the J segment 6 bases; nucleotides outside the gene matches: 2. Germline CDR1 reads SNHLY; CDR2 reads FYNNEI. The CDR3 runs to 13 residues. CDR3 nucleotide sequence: TGTGCCAGCAAGGGGACAGGGGGTCAGCCCCAGCATTTT. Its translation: CASKGTGGQPQHF.

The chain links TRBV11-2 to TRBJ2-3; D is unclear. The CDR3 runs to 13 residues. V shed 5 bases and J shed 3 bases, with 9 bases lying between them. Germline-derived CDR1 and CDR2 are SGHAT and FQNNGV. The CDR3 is CASSTGRTDTQYF. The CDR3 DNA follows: TGTGCCAGCAGCACGGGTCGGACAGATACGCAGTATTTT.

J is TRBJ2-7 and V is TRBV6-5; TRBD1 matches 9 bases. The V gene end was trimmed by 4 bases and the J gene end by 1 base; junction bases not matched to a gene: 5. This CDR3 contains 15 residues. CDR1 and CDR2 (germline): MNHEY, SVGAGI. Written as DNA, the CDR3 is TGTGCCAGCAGTTTGGACAGGGGACGATCCTACGAGCAGTACTTC. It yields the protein CASSLDRGRSYEQYF.

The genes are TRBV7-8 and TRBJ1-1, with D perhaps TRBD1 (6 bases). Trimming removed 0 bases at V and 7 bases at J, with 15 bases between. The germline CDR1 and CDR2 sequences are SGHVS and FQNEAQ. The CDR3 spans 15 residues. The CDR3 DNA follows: TGTGCCAGCAGCTTAGCTGACTGGGTAGGGGGTGAAGCTTTCTTT. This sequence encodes CASSLADWVGGEAFF.

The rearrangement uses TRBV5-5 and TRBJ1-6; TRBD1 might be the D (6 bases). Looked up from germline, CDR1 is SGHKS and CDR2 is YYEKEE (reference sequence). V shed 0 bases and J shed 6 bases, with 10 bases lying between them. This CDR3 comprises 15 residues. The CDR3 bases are TGTGCCAGCAGCTTGGATCAGGGGACTAATTCACCCCTCCACTTT. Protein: CASSLDQGTNSPLHF.

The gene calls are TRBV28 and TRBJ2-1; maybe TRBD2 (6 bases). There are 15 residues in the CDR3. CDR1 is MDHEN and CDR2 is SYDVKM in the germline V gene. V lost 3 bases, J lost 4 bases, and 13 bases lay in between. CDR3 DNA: TGTGCCAGCAGTTTCCGGCTAGCGTTGTACAATGAGCAGTTCTTC. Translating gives CASSFRLALYNEQFF.

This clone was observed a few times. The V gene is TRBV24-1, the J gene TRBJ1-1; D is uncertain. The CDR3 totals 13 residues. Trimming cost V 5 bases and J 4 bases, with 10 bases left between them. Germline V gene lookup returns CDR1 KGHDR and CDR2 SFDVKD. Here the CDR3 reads CATSGGLGTEAFF. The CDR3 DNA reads TGTGCCACCAGTGGGGGTTTGGGCACTGAAGCTTTCTTT.

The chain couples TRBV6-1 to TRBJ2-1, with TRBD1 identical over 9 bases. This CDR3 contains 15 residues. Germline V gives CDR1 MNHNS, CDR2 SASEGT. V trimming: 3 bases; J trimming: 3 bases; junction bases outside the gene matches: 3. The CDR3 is CASSDPGQGYNEQFF. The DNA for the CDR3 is TGTGCCAGCAGTGACCCGGGACAGGGCTACAATGAGCAGTTCTTC.

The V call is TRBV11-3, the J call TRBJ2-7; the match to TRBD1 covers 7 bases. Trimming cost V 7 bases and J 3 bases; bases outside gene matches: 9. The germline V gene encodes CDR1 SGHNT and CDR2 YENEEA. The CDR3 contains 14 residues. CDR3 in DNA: TGTGCCAGCAAGAAGTTCCGGGACAGCTACGAGCAGTACTTC. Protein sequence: CASKKFRDSYEQYF.

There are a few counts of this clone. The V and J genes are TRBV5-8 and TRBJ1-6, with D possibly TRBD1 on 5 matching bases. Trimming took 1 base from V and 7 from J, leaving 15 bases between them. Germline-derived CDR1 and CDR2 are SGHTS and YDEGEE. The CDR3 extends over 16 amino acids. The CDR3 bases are TGTGCCAGCAGCTTGCAGGGAATTCTCCCAAATTCACCCCTCCACTTT. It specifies CASSLQGILPNSPLHF.

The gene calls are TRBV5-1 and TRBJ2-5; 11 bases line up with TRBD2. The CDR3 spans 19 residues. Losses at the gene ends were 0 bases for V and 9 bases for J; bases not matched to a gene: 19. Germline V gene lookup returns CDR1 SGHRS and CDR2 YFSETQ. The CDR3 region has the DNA TGCGCCAGCAGCTTGGGCCGAGTCGTTAGCGGGGGGGGCCCGGAGGCCCAGTACTTC. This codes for CASSLGRVVSGGGPEAQYF.

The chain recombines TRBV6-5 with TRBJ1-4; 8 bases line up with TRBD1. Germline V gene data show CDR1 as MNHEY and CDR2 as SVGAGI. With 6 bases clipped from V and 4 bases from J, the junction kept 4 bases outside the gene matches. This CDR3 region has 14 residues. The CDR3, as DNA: TGTGCCAGCAGCTCAGACAGGGGTAATGAAAAACTGTTTTTT. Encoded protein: CASSSDRGNEKLFF.

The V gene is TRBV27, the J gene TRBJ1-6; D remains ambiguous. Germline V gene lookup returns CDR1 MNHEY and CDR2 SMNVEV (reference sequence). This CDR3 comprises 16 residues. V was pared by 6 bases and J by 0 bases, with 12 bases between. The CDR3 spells CASSMGHGSYNSPLHF. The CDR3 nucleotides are TGTGCCAGCAGCATGGGCCACGGCTCCTATAATTCACCCCTCCACTTT.

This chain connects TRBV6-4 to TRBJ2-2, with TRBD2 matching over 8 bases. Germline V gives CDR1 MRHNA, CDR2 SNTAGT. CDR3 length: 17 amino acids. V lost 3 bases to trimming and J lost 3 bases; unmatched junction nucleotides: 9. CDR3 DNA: TGTGCCAGCAGTGAATTCGGGAGGGCCGGCGACACCGGGGAGCTGTTTTTT. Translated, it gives CASSEFGRAGDTGELFF.

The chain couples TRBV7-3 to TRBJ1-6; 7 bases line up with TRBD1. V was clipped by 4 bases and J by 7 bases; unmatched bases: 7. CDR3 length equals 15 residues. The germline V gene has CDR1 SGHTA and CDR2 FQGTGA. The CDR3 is CASSSRQGGNSPLHF. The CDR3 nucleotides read TGTGCCAGCAGCTCCCGACAGGGAGGCAATTCACCCCTCCACTTT. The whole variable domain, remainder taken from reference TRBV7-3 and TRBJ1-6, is GAGVSQTPSNKVTEKGKYVELRCDPISGHTALYWYRQSLGQGPEFLIYFQGTGAADDSGLPNDRFFAVRPEGSVSTLKIQRTERGDSAVYLCASSSRQGGNSPLHFGNGTRLTVT.

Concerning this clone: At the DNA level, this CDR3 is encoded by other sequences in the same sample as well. This CDR3 reads CASLPTRDTEAFF. The CDR3 DNA reads as TGTGCCAGCTTACCCACCCGGGACACTGAAGCTTTCTTT. The J gene is TRBJ1-1, the V gene TRBV18, with D uncertain. This CDR3 region has 13 residues. The V gene lost 7 bases and the J gene lost 3 bases, with 12 bases spanning the gap. Germline V CDR1 and CDR2: KGHSH, LQKENI.

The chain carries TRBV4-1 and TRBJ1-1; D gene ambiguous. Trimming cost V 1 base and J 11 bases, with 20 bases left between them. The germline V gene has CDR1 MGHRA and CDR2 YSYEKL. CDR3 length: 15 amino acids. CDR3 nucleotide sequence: TGCGCCAGCAGCCAAGTTCAGTCAGTTTGGCAGCGGGCTTTCTTT. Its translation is CASSQVQSVWQRAFF.

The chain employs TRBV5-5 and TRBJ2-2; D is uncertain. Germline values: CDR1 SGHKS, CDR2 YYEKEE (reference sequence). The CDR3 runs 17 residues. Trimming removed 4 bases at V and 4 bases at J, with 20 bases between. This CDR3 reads CASSPREPLSRTGELFF. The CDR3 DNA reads TGTGCCAGCAGCCCTCGTGAGCCTTTGTCCCGCACCGGGGAGCTGTTTTTT.

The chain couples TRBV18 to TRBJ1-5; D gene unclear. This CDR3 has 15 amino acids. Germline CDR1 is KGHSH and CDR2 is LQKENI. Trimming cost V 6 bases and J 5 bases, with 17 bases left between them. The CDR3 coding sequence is TGTGCCAGCTCCCCCGAGGCTGGCGCCTATCAGCCCCAGCATTTT. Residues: CASSPEAGAYQPQHF.

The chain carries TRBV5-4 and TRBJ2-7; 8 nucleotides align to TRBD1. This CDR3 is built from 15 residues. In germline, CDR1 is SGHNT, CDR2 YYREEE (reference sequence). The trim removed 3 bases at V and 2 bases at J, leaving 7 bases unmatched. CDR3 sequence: CASSSGGTGTYEQYF. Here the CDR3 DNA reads TGTGCCAGCAGCTCTGGGGGGACAGGTACCTACGAGCAGTACTTC.

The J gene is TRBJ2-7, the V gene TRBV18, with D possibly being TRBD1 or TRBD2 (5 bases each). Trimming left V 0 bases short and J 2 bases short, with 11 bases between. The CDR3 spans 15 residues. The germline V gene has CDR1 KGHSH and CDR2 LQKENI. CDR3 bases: TGTGCCAGCTCACCACCGTCTCGGGGACCCTACGAGCAGTACTTC. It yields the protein CASSPPSRGPYEQYF.

As DNA, the CDR3 is TGTGCCAGCAGTGAAGTTAGGGGGAAGGGCGAGCAGTACTTC. Translated, it gives CASSEVRGKGEQYF. This chain uses TRBV6-1 with TRBJ2-7; TRBD1 is a possible D gene (6 bases). This CDR3 spans 14 amino acids. Trimming cost V 1 base and J 6 bases, with 13 bases left between them. Germline CDR1 MNHNS, CDR2 SASEGT.

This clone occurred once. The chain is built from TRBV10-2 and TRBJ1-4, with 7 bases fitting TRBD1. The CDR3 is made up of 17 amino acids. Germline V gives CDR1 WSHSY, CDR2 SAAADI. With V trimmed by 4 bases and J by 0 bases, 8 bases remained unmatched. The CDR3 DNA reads TGCGCCAGCAGTGGGGACAGTTTACGTACAACTAATGAAAAACTGTTTTTT. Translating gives CASSGDSLRTTNEKLFF.

The CDR3 here is CASSHQARGPGYTF. The CDR3 DNA sequence: TGTGCCAGCAGCCACCAGGCGAGGGGACCTGGCTACACCTTC. The J gene is TRBJ1-2, the V gene TRBV3-1 (or the pseudogene TRBV3-2); D perhaps matches TRBD1 (5 bases). Trimming stripped 3 bases from V and 7 bases from J, with 15 bases between. This CDR3 has 14 amino acids. Germline V gene lookup returns CDR1 LGHDT and CDR2 YNNKEL (reference sequence).

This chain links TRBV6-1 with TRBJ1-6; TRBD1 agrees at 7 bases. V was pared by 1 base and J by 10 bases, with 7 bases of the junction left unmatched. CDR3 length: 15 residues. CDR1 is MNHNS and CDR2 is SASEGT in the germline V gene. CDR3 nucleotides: TGTGCCAGCAGTGAAGGGGTAGGGGGCGGATCACCCCTCCACTTT. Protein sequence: CASSEGVGGGSPLHF.

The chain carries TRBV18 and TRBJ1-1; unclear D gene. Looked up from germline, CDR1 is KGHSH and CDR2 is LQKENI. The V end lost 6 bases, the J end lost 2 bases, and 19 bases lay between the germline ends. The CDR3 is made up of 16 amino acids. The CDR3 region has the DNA TGTGCCAGCTCCCCTTCGAAAGTATGGCCCAACACTGAAGCTTTCTTT. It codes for CASSPSKVWPNTEAFF.

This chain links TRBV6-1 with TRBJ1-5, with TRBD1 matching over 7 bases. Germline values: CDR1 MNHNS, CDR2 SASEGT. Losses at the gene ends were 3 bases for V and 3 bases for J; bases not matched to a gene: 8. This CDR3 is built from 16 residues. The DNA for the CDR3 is TGTGCCAGCAGTGATGCGCGGGGGACAGTCAATCAGCCCCAGCATTTT. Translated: CASSDARGTVNQPQHF.

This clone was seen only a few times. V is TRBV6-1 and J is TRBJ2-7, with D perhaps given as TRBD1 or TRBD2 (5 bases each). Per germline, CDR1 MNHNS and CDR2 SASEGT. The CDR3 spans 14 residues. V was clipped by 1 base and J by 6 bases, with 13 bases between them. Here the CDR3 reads CASSEGRDHSEQYF. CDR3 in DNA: TGTGCCAGCAGTGAAGGCAGGGACCATTCCGAGCAGTACTTC.

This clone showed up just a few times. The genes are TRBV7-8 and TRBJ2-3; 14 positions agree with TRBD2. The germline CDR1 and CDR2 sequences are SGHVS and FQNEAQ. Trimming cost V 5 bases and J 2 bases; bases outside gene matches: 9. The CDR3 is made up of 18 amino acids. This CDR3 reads CASSLETSGGGFTDTQYF. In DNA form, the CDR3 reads TGTGCCAGCAGCCTCGAGACTAGCGGGGGGGGTTTCACAGATACGCAGTATTTT.